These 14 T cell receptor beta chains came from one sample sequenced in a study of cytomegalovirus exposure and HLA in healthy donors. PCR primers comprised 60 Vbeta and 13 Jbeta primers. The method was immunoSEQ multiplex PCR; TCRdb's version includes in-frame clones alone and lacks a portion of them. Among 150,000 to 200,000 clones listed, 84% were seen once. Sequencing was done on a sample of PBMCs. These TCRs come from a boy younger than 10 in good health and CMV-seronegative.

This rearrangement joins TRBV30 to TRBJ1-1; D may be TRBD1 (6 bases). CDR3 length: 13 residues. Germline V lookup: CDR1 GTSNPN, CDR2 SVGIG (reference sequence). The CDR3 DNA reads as TGTGCTCACCAACCCAGGGGGAACACTGAAGCTTTCTTT. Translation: CAHQPRGNTEAFF.

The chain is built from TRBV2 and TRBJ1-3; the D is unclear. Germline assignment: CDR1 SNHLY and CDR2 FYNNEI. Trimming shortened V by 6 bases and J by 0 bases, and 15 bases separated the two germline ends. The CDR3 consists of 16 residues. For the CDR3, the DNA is TGTGCCAGCAGCGGACTCATCAGTCCCTCTGGAAACACCATATATTTT. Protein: CASSGLISPSGNTIYF.

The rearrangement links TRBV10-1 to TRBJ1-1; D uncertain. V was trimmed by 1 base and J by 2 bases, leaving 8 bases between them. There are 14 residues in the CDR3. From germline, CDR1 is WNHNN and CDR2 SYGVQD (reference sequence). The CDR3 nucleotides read TGCGCCAGCAGTGAGTATTCAGATAACACTGAAGCTTTCTTT. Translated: CASSEYSDNTEAFF.

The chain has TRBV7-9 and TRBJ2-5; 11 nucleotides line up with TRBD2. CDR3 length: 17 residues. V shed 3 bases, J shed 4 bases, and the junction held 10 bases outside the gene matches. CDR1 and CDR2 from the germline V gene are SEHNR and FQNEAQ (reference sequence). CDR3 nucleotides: TGTGCCAGCAGCTTTACTAGCGGGAGTATGATAGGAGAGACCCAGTACTTC. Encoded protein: CASSFTSGSMIGETQYF.

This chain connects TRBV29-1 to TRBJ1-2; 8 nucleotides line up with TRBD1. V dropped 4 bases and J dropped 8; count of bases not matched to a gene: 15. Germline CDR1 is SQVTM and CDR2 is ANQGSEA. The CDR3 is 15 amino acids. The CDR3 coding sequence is TGCAGCGTTGCAGCCGGACAGGGACCCTTGGTAGGCTACACCTTC. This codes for CSVAAGQGPLVGYTF. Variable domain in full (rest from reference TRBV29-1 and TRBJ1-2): SAVISQKPSRDICQRGTSLTIQCQVDSQVTMMFWYRQQPGQSLTLIATANQGSEATYESGFVIDKFPISRPNLTFSTLTVSNMSPEDSSIYLCSVAAGQGPLVGYTFGSGTRLTVV.

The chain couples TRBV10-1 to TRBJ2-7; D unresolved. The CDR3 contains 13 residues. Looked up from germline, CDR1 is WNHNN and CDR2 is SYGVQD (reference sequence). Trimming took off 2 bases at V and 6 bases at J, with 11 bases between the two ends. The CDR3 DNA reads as TGCGCCAGCAGTGAGAACCTAGGCGGCGAGCAGTACTTC. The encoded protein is CASSENLGGEQYF.

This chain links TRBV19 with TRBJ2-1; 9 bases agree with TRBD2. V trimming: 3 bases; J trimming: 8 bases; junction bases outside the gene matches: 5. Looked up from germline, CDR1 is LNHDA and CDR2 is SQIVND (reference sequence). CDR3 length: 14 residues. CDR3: CASSIGVAGDEQFF. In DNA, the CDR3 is TGTGCCAGTAGTATCGGGGTAGCGGGAGATGAGCAGTTCTTC.

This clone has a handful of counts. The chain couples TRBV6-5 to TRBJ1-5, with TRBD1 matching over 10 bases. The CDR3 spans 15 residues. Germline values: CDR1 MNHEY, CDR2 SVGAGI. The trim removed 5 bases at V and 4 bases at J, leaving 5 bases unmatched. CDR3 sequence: CASSRGQGINQPQHF. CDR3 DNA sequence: TGTGCCAGCAGTAGGGGACAGGGGATAAATCAGCCCCAGCATTTT.

The DNA of the CDR3 is TGTGCCAGCAGCCTCGGGAGGGGTCACACCGGGGAGCTGTTTTTT. This gives the protein CASSLGRGHTGELFF. The rearrangement uses TRBV6-5 and TRBJ2-2, with 8 bases identical to TRBD2. V shed 6 bases, J shed 3 bases, and the junction held 6 bases outside the gene matches. In germline, CDR1 is MNHEY, CDR2 SVGAGI. The CDR3 is 15 residues long.

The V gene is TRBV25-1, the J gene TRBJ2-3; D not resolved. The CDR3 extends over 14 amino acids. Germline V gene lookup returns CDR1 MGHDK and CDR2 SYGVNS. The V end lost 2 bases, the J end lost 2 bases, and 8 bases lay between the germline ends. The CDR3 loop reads CASSERVPTDTQYF. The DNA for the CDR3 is TGTGCCAGCAGTGAACGGGTCCCCACAGATACGCAGTATTTT.

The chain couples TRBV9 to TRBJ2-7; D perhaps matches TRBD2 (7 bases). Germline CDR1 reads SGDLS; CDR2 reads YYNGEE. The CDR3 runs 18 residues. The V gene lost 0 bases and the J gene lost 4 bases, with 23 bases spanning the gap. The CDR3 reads CASSVEDLEGGGAYEQYF. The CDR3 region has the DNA TGTGCCAGCAGCGTAGAGGATTTGGAGGGGGGAGGGGCATACGAGCAGTACTTC.

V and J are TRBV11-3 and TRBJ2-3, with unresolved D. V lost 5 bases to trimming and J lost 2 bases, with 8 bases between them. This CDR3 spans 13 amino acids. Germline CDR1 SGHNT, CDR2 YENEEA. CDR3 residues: CASSVDNTDTQYF. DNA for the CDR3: TGTGCCAGCAGCGTTGACAACACAGATACGCAGTATTTT.

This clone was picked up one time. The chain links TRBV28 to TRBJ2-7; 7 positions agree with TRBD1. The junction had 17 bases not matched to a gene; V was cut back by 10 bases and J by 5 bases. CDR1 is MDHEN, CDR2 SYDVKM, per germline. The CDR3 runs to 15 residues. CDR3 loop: CATQIQGPLYHEQYF. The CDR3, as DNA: TGTGCCACCCAAATACAGGGGCCACTTTACCACGAGCAGTACTTC.

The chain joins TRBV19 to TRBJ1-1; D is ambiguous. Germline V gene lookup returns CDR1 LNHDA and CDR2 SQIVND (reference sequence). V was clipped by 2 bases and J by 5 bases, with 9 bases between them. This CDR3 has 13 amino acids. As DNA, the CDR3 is TGTGCCAGTAGTATAAGAGTTAGTACTGAAGCTTTCTTT. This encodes CASSIRVSTEAFF.